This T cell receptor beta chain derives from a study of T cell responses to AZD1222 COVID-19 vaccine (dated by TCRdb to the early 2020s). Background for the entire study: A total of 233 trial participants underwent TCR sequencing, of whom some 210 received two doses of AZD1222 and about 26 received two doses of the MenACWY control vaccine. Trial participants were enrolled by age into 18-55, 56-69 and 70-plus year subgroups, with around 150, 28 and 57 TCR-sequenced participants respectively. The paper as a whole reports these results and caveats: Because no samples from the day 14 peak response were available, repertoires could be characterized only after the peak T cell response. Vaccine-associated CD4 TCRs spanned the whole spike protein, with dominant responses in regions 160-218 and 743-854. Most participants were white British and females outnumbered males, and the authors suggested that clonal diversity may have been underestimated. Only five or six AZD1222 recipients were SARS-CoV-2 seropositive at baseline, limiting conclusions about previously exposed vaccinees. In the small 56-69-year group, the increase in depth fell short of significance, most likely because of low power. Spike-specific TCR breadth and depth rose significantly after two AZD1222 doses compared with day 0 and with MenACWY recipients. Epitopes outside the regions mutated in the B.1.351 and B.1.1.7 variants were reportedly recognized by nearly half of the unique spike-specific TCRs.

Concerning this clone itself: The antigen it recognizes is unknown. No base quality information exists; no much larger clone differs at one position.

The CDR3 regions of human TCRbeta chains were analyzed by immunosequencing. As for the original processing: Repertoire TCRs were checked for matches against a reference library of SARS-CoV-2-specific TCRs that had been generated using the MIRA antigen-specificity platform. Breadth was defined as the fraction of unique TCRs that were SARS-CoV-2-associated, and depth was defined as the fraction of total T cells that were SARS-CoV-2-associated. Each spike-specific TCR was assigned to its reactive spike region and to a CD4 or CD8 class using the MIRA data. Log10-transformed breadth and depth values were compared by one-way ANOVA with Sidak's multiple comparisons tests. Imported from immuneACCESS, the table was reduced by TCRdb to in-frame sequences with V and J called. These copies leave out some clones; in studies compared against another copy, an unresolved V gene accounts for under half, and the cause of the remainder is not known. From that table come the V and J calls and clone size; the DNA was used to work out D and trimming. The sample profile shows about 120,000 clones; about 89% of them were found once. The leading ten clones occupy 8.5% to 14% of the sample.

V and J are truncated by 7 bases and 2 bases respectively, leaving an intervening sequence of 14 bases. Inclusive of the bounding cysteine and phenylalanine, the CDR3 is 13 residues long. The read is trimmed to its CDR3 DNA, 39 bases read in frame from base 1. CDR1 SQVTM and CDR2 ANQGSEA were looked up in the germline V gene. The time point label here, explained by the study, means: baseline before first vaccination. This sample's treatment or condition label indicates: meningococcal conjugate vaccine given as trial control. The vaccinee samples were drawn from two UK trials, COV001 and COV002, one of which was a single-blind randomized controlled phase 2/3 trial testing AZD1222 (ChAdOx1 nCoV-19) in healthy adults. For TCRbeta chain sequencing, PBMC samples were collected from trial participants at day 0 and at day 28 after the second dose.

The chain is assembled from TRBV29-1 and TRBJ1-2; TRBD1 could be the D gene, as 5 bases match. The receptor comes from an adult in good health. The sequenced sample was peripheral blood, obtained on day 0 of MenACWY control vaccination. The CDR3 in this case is CSAPSKGNYGYTF. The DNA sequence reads TGCAGCGCCCCATCCAAGGGGAACTATGGCTACACCTTC.